This record concerns one T cell receptor (beta chain) sequence. Its antigen is currently not known. The junction departs from germline at one end; a sequencing error may be responsible. The data were obtained in a study of blood T cells in healthy people across ages (dated by TCRdb to between 2014 and 2017). In the study overall: In model experiments, template switching captured about one uniquely barcoded TCR beta cDNA molecule for every two T cells. The study measured age-related changes in TCR beta repertoire diversity using deep sequencing normalized with unique cDNA molecular identifiers. Donors were grouped into four age groups: young (average 16 years), middle-aged (over 35), aged (about 60) and long-lived (approximately 78). For two donors (one aged 18 to 29 and one aged 80 or older), the study analyzed two additional independent replicas of 1 million unique cDNA reads from the same blood draw.

The study at large found these results: Observed TCR beta diversity per million T cells fell roughly linearly with age, and a significant reduction was already apparent by age around 39. Donor CMV infection status was unknown, potentially confounding age-related changes in expanded clonotypes. Conclusive comparison of naive and antigen-experienced compartments was prevented by the profiling of bulk unsorted PBMCs. Compared with the aged group, more naive CD4+ T cells, fewer expanded clones and increased TCR diversity were shown by the long-lived group, suggesting age selection. Total diversity estimates from one million sequenced T cells were considered lower bounds and underestimates. Observed TCR beta diversity correlated strongly with the percentage of naive T cells measured by flow cytometry.

From the cysteine up to the phenylalanine, the CDR3 has a length of 18 residues. The DNA shown is the 54-base CDR3, in frame from base 1. Per the germline V gene, SGHRS is the CDR1 and YFSETQ is the CDR2. The protocol used for the library was 5' RACE. TCRdb names Illumina HiSeq 2500 as the instrument used. The second PCR ran for roughly 7 to 11 cycles and used a J-beta primer mix along with a sample-barcoded 5' primer. A template-switch 5' adaptor carrying 12 random nucleotides introduced a unique molecular identifier onto each TCR beta cDNA molecule. Each sample yielded at least 2.5 million CDR3-containing paired-end reads. First-strand cDNA synthesis was performed from all RNA using the Mint cDNA synthesis kit, with priming by a TRBC-specific oligonucleotide. All cDNA was treated with uracil-DNA glycosylase and then went through a first 18-cycle PCR with the universal primers M1SS and BC2_uni_R. The original methods were these. For normalization, 1 million high-quality reads were randomly selected from each sample, with every read carrying a distinct molecular identifier. Reads with shared molecular identifiers were discarded instead of being binned into consensus sequences. MiTCR, set to a Q25 quality threshold and the strictest error-elimination algorithm, was used for CDR3 identification, clonotype clustering and error correction. A nonparametric unseen species model with Euler transformation was used to estimate a lower bound on total TCR beta diversity. TCRdb reprocessing: public reads trimmed at Q25 with fastp, clones called with MiXCR, in-frame beta chains kept. Each entry merges the rows of one CDR3 protein and shows their most common DNA and genes. It is TCRdb's table, rather than the study itself, that gives the V and J calls and clone size. This sample lists approximately 800,000 distinct CDR3 sequences; around 24% were detected once. Around 3% of the sample is held by the ten biggest clonotypes.

The donors were 40 or so Caucasian individuals from Russia, aged roughly 6 to 100 years, who were systemically healthy. Each donor gave ten milliliters of peripheral blood, drawn into EDTA-treated Vacutainer tubes. Ficoll-Paque density-gradient centrifugation was used to isolate PBMCs, with at least 6 million per sample. Trizol reagent was used to extract total RNA from PBMCs, with at least 5.5 micrograms per sample. For every donor, flow cytometry on a PBMC aliquot measured the percentage of naive CD45RAhigh/CD27high T cells. The same sample was also studied in work on T cells of mothers and their children. That second report states: Nine systemically healthy Caucasian individuals, comprising three mothers and their six children, were included as donors. cDNA synthesis consumed the entire amount of extracted RNA, loaded at around 1.4 ug RNA in each 15 ul reaction. Sample barcodes and 2-4 random nucleotides were added via the M1S primer in the second PCR. Over 8 million TCR beta CDR3 reads came from each mother, compared with some 3.1 million reads from each child. Thymic selection similarly shapes TCR recombination output in related and unrelated pairs, with minor effect from inherited differences. Normalized repertoire overlap was always found to be slightly, but never significantly, higher in related mother-child pairs than in unrelated mother-child pairs. No persistent microchimeric T cell clones were found, with a detection sensitivity of roughly 100 clones per million clonotypes. The study used deep NGS to compare TCR beta repertoires of mothers and children, seeking features distinguishing related mother-child pairs from unrelated individuals. On average, the children were around 11 +/- 4 years old, while the mothers were about 38 +/- 4 years old. After adapter ligation was performed with NEBNext reagents, the libraries were sequenced on an Illumina HiSeq 2000 with 100+100 nt paired-end reads. Mother and child libraries were prepared a month apart and sequenced in separate runs to prevent cross-contamination. For each donor, somewhere between about 450,000 and 2,200,000 distinct TCR beta clonotypes were identified. Naive TCR beta clonotypes were estimated from low-frequency clonotypes matched to each donor's FACS-determined naive share, without sorting.

The material sequenced was blood. The V and J segments used are TRBV5-1 and TRBJ2-5, with 8 central nucleotides matching TRBD1. The receptor's source is a boy between 10 and 17 years old in good health. This receptor has the CDR3 CVSTLYTGDRRYQETQYF. The nucleotide sequence is given as TGCGTCAGCACCCTTTACACCGGGGACAGGAGGTACCAAGAGACCCAGTACTTC.